This paragraph reports one T cell receptor beta chain. Its antigen target is currently unknown. Base qualities are missing; no much larger clone stands one base away. The sample belongs to a study of T cell responses to AZD1222 COVID-19 vaccine (dated by TCRdb to the early 2020s). As for the study more broadly: Because spike-specific TCR depth and breadth did not differ between the two schedules, AZD1222 recipients who got a second dose at roughly 4 weeks were pooled with those who got a second dose at roughly 12 weeks. TCR sequencing covered more than 230 trial participants: 200 to 220 given two doses of AZD1222 and about 26 given two doses of MenACWY control vaccine. Trial participants were enrolled into age subgroups of 18-55, 56-69 and 70-plus years, which contained roughly 150, 30 and 60 TCR-sequenced participants, respectively. Beyond this particular receptor, the publication reports: Spike-specific TCR breadth and depth rose significantly after two AZD1222 doses compared with day 0 and with MenACWY recipients. Most participants were white British and females outnumbered males, and the authors suggested that clonal diversity may have been underestimated. No day 14 peak-response samples were available, so repertoires were characterized only after the peak T cell response. Reportedly, almost half of the unique spike-specific TCRs recognized epitopes lying outside the regions that are mutated in the B.1.351 and B.1.1.7 variants. The whole spike protein was spanned by vaccine-associated CD4 TCRs, and dominant responses were seen in regions 160-218 and 743-854. Conclusions about previously exposed vaccinees are limited, since just 6 or 7 AZD1222 recipients were seropositive for SARS-CoV-2 at baseline. The 56-69-year group was small, and its depth increase did not reach significance, likely because of low power.

The V and J ends are trimmed by 1 base and 4 bases, leaving 10 bases between them. The germline V gene sets CDR1 to SGHVS and CDR2 to FQNEAQ. Including the terminal cysteine and phenylalanine, the CDR3 comprises 14 residues. Only CDR3 DNA remains: 42 bases, in frame from the first base. The time point label, as the study defines it: baseline before first vaccination. The vaccinee samples were drawn from two UK trials, COV001 and COV002, one of which was a single-blind randomized controlled phase 2/3 trial testing AZD1222 (ChAdOx1 nCoV-19) in healthy adults. For TCRbeta chain sequencing, PBMC samples from trial participants were taken at day 0 and at day 28 after the second dose. The CDR3 regions of human TCRbeta chains were subjected to immunosequencing. Per the original workflow: TCRs in the repertoires were matched against a reference library of SARS-CoV-2-specific TCRs that had been generated with the MIRA antigen-specificity platform. Breadth was defined as the fraction of unique TCRs that were SARS-CoV-2-associated. Depth was defined as the fraction of total T cells that were SARS-CoV-2-associated. Each spike-specific TCR was assigned to its reactive spike region and to a CD4 or CD8 class using the MIRA data. Log10-transformed breadth and depth values were compared by one-way ANOVA with Sidak's multiple comparisons tests. TCRdb holds this immuneACCESS table with in-frame rearrangements only. Some clones are missing; in checked studies, unresolved V genes explain under half, and the rest has no known cause. That table is the source of V, J and clone size, and D and trimming were worked out from the DNA. This sample is represented by fewer than 110,000 clones; 91% of them were singletons. The ten biggest clones cover 45% of the sample.

The sequence came from an adult in good health. The sequencing used peripheral blood, collected on day 0 of AZD1222 vaccination. The chain joins TRBV7-8 to TRBJ1-2; confidence is insufficient to name the D gene. The CDR3 loop reads CASSLDSKPYGYTF. The nucleotides read TGTGCCAGCAGCTTAGACAGTAAGCCCTATGGCTACACCTTC.